This TCR beta chain was recovered during a study of cytomegalovirus exposure and HLA in healthy donors. Overall study: Out of several hundred genotyped donors, less than 90% belonged to the Caucasian-associated ancestry cluster. Findings of the study overall: Under in vitro conditions, three CMV-associated chains were confirmed as specific for CMV antigens. Many donors carried some public TCRs, although rarity characterized most TCR sequences. Most of the TCR beta V segments (in an earlier analysis) were productive either about 90% or about 30% of the time.

Use of 60 Vbeta and 13 Jbeta primers characterized the PCR. Method: immunoSEQ multiplex PCR; TCRdb's copy keeps in-frame clones and lacks some. The profile shows about 170,000 clones, approximately 71% of them singletons. A remark on this clone: Its cognate antigen is unknown.

Germline CDR1 reads SEHNR; CDR2 reads FQNEAQ (reference sequence). The CDR3 is 18 residues long. The V and J ends lost 4 bases and 2 bases, in that order; junction bases with no gene match: 14. Sequenced sample: PBMCs. The receptor was isolated from a girl aged 10 to 17 in good health and CMV-seronegative. The rearrangement uses TRBV7-9 and TRBJ2-1, with 7 bases lining up with TRBD1. CDR3 nucleotide sequence: TGTGCCAGCAGCTCCCTTAGGGGGCAGGCTCGAACCTACAATGAGCAGTTCTTC. Residues: CASSSLRGQARTYNEQFF.